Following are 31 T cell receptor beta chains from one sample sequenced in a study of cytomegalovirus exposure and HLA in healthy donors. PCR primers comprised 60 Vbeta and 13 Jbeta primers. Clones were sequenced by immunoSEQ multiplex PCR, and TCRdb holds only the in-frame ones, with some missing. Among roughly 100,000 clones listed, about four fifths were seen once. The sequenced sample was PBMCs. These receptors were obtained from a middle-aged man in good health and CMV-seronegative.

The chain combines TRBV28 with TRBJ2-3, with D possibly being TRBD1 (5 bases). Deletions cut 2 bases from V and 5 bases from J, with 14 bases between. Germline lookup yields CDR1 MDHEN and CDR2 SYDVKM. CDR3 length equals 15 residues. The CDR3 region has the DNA TGTGCCAGCAGTTTAGGCGGCAGGGTGGGAGATACGCAGTATTTT. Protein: CASSLGGRVGDTQYF.

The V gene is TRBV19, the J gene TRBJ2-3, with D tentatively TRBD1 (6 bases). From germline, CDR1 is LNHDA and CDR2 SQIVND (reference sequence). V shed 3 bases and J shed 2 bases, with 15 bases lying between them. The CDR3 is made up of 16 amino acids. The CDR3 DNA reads TGTGCCAGTAGTATTGGTGGGGGCCTTCCCACAGATACGCAGTATTTT. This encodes CASSIGGGLPTDTQYF.

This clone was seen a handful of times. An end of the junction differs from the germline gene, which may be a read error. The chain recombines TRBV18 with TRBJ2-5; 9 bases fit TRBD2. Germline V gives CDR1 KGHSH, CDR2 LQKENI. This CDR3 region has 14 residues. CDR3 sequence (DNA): TGTGCCAGCTCCCCACCTAGCGGGAAGGAGACCCAGTACTTC. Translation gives CASSPPSGKETQYF.

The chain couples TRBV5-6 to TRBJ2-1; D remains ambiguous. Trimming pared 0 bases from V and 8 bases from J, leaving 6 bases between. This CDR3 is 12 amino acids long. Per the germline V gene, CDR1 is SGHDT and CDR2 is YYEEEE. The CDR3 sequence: CASSLAVYEQFF. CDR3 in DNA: TGTGCCAGCAGCTTGGCGGTTTATGAGCAGTTCTTC.

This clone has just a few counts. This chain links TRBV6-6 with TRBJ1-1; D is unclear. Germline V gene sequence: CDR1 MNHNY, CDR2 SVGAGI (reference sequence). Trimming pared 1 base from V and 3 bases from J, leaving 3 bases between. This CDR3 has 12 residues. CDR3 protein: CASSYFDTEAFF. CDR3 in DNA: TGTGCCAGCAGTTACTTCGACACTGAAGCTTTCTTT.

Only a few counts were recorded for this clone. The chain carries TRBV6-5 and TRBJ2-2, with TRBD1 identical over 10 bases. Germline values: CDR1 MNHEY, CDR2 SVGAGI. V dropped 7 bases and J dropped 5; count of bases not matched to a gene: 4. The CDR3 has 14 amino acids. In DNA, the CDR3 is TGTGCCAGCATTCCGGGACAGGGGACCGGGGAGCTGTTTTTT. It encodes CASIPGQGTGELFF.

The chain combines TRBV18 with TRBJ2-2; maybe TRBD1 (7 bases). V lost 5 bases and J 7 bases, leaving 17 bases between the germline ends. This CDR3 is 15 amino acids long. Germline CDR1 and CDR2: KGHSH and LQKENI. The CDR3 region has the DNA TGTGCCAGCTCAGTTCAGGAGGGGGCCGGCGGGGAGCTGTTTTTT. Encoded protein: CASSVQEGAGGELFF.

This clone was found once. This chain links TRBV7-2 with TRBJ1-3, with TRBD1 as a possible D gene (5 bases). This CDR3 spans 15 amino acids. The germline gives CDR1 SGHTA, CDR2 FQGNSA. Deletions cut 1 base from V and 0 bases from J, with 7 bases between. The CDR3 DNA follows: TGTGCCAGCAGCTTAGTCGGGGGCTCTGGAAACACCATATATTTT. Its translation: CASSLVGGSGNTIYF.

Written as DNA, the CDR3 is TGTGCCAGCAGCTACGCGGGGAATCGTTACGAGCAGTACTTC. It specifies CASSYAGNRYEQYF. V usage is TRBV11-2 and J usage is TRBJ2-7, with D perhaps matching TRBD2 (6 bases). This CDR3 has 14 residues. CDR1 is SGHAT and CDR2 is FQNNGV in the germline V gene. Trimming took off 4 bases at V and 4 bases at J, with 14 bases between the two ends. The whole variable domain, remainder taken from reference TRBV11-2 and TRBJ2-7, is EAGVAQSPRYKIIEKRQSVAFWCNPISGHATLYWYQQILGQGPKLLIQFQNNGVVDDSQLPKDRFSAERLKGVDSTLKIQPAKLEDSAVYLCASSYAGNRYEQYFGPGTRLTVT.

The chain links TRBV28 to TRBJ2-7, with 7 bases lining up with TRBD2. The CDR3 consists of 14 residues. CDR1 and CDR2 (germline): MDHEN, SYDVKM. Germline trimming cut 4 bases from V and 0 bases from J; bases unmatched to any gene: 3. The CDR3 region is CASSSRLASYEQYF. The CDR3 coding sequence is TGTGCCAGCAGTTCCAGACTAGCCTCCTACGAGCAGTACTTC.

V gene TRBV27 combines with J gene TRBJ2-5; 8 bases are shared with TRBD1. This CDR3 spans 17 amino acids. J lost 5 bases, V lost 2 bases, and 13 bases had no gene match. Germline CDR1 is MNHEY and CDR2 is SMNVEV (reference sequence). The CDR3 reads CASSLLEPGGSYETQYF. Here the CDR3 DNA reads TGTGCCAGCAGTTTACTAGAACCAGGGGGCAGCTATGAGACCCAGTACTTC.

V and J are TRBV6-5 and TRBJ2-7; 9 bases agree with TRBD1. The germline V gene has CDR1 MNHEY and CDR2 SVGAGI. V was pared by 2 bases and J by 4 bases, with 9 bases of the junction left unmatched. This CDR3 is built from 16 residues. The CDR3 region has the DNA TGTGCCAGCAGTTACCCTAGCGGACAGGGGAGGTACGAGCAGTACTTC. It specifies CASSYPSGQGRYEQYF.

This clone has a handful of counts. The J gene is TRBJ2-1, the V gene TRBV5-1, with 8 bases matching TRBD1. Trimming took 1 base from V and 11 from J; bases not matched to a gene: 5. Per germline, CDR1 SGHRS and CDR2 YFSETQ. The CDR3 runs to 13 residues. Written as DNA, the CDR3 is TGCGCCAGCAGCTTGCAGACAGGGGAACAGCAGTTCTTC. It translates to CASSLQTGEQQFF.

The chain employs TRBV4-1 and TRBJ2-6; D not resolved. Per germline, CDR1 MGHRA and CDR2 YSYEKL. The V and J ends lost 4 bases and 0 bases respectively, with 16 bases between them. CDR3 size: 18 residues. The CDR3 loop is CASSPDGQLYSGANVLTF. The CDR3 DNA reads TGCGCCAGCAGCCCCGATGGCCAACTATACTCTGGGGCCAACGTCCTGACTTTC.

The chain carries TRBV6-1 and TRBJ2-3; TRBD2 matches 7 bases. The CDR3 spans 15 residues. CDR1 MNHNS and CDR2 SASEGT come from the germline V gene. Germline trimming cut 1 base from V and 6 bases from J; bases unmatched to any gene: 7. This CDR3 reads CASSEVAGARDTQYF. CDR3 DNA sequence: TGTGCCAGCAGTGAAGTGGCGGGAGCGAGGGATACGCAGTATTTT.

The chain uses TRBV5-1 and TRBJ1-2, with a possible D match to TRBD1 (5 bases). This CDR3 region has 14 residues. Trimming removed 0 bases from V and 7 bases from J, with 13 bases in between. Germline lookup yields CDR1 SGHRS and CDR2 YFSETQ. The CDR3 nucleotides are TGCGCCAGCAGCTTGGCCCCCCCTACAGGTGGCTACACCTTC. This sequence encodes CASSLAPPTGGYTF.

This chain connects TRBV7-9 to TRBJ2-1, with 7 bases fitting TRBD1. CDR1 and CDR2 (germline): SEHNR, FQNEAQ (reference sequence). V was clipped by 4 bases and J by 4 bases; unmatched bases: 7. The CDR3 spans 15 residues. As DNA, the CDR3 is TGTGCCAGCAGCTCGGCCGGGACAGCTTACAATGAGCAGTTCTTC. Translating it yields CASSSAGTAYNEQFF. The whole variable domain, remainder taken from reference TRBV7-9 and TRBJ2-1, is DTGVSQNPRHKITKRGQNVTFRCDPISEHNRLYWYRQTLGQGPEFLTYFQNEAQLEKSRLLSDRFSAERPKGSFSTLEIQRTEQGDSAMYLCASSSAGTAYNEQFFGPGTRLTVL.

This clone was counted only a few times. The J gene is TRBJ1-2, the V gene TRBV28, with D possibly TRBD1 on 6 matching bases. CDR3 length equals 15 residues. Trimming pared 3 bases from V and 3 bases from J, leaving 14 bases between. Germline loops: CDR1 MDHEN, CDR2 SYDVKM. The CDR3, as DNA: TGTGCCAGCAGTTTCAGCGGGGGGCTTTACTATGGCTACACCTTC. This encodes CASSFSGGLYYGYTF.

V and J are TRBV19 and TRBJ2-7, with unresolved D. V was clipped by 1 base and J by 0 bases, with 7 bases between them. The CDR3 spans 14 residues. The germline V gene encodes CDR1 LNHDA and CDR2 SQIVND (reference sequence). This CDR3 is CASSIVHTSYEQYF. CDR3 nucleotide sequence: TGTGCCAGTAGTATAGTCCACACCTCCTACGAGCAGTACTTC.

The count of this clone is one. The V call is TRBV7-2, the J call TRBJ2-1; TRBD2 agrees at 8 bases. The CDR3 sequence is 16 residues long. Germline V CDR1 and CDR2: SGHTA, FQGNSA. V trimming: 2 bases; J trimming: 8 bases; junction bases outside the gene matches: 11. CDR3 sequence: CASSLRREALGDEQFF. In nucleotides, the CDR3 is TGTGCCAGCAGCTTACGGCGGGAGGCTCTGGGCGATGAGCAGTTCTTC.

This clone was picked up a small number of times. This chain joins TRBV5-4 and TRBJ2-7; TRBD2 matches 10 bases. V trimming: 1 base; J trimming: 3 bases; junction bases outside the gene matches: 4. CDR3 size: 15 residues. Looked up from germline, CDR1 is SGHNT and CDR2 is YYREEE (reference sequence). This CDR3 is CASSLRTSGNYEQYF. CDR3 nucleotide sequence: TGTGCCAGCAGCTTGAGGACTAGCGGAAACTACGAGCAGTACTTC.

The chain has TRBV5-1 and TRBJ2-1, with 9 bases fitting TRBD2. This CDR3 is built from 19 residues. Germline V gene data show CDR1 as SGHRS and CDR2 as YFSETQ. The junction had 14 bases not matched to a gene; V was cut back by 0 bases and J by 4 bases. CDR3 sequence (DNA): TGCGCCAGCAGCTTGGTATTCCTAGCGGGAAGAAAAAGTTACAATGAGCAGTTCTTC. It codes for CASSLVFLAGRKSYNEQFF.

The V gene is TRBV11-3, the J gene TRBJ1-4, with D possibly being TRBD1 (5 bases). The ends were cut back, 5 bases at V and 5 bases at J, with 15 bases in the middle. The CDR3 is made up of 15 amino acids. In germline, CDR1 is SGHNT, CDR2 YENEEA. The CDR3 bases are TGTGCCAGCAGCACCAGACAGCTTTTAAATGAAAAACTGTTTTTT. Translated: CASSTRQLLNEKLFF.

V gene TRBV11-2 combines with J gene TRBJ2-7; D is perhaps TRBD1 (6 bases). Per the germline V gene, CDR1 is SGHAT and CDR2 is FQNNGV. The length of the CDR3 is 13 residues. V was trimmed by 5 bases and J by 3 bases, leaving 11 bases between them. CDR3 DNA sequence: TGTGCCAGCAGCGCAACAGGGTTCTACGAGCAGTACTTC. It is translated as CASSATGFYEQYF.

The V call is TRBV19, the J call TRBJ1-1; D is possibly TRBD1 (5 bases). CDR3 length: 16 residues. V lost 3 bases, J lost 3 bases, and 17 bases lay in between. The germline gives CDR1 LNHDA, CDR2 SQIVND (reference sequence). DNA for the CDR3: TGTGCCAGTAGTATCCTGTCTGGGGCGATGGACACTGAAGCTTTCTTT. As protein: CASSILSGAMDTEAFF.

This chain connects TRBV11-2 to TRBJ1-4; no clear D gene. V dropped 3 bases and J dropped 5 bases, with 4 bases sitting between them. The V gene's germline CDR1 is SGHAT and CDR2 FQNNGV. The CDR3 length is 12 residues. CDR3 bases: TGTGCCAGCAGCTTTTTAAATGAAAAACTGTTTTTT. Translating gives CASSFLNEKLFF.

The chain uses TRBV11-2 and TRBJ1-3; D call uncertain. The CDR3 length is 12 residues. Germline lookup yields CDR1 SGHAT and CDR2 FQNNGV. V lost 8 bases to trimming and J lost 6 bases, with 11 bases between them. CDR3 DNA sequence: TGTGCCAGCGTAGGGAGGAAAAACACCATATATTTT. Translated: CASVGRKNTIYF.

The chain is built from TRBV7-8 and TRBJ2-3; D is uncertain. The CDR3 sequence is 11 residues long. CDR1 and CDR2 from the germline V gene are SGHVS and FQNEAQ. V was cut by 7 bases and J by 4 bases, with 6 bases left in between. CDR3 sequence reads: CASIEADTQYF. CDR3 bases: TGTGCCAGCATAGAGGCAGATACGCAGTATTTT.

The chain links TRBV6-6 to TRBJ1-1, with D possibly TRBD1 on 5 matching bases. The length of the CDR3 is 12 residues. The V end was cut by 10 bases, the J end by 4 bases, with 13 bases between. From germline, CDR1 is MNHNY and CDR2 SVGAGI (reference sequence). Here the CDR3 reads CATRGESTEAFF. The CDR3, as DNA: TGTGCCACCCGGGGGGAGAGCACTGAAGCTTTCTTT.

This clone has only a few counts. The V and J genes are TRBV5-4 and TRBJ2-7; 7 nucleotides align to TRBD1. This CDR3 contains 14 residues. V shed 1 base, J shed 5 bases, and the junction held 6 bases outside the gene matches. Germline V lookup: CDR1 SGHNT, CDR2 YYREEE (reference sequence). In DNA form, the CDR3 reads TGTGCCAGCAGCTTGATGGACAGGTTCCACGAGCAGTACTTC. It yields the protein CASSLMDRFHEQYF.

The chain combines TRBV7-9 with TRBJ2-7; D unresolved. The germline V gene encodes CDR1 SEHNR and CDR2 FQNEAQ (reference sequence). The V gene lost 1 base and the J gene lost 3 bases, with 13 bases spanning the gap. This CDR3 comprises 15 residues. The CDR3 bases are TGTGCCAGCAGCTTAGGCTTAGCCGGAAACTACGAGCAGTACTTC. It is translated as CASSLGLAGNYEQYF.